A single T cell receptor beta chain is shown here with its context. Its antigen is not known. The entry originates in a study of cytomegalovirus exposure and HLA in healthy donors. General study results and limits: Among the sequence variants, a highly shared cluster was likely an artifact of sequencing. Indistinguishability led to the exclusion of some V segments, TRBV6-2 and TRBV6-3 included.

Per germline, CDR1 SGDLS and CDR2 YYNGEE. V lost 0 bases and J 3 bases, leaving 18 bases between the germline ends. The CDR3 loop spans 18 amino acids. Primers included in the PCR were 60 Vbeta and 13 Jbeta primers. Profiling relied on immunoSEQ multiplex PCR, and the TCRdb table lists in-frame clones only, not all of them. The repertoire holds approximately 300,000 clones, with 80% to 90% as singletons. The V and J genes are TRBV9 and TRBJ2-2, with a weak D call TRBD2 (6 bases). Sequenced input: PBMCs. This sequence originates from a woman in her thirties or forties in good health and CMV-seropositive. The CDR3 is CASSVATGRTTDTGELFF. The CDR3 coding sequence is TGTGCCAGCAGCGTAGCTACGGGGAGGACCACCGACACCGGGGAGCTGTTTTTT. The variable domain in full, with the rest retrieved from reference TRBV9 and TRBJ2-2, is DSGVTQTPKHLITATGQRVTLRCSPRSGDLSVYWYQQSLDQGLQFLIQYYNGEERAKGNILERFSAQQFPDLHSELNLSSLELGDSALYFCASSVATGRTTDTGELFFGEGSRLTVL.